This is a list of T cell receptor beta chains from one sample in a study of blood T cell repertoires in COVID-19. The data were produced by immunoSEQ multiplex PCR, yet TCRdb's version contains in-frame clones alone and is incomplete. Counted here are 500,000 to 600,000 clones, about 89% occurring once; the ten biggest clones make up 7.5% to 9%. The sequencing input was peripheral blood. The receptors here all came from a woman aged 50 to 60 with COVID-19, enrolled during active disease. Both conserved end residues are part of each CDR3. D genes are given only for firm matches. Size values are once, few and many counts, or a class for expanded clones, and some rows have none.

TRBV7-9,TRBJ2-7,NA,NA,CASSLGTAFYEQYF,TGTGCCAGCAGCTTAGGGACAGCATTCTACGAGCAGTACTTC
TRBV28,TRBJ1-2,NA,TRBD1,CATFPSQGPHGYTF,TGTGCCACCTTTCCCTCACAGGGGCCCCATGGCTACACCTTC
TRBV4-1,TRBJ2-3,NA,NA,CASSQDRGGLTDTQYF,TGCGCCAGCAGCCAAGATCGAGGCGGCCTCACAGATACGCAGTATTTT
TRBV3-1/TRBV3-2,TRBJ1-2,NA,NA,CASSPLPGDGYGYTF,TGTGCCAGCAGCCCGCTACCGGGGGACGGCTATGGCTACACCTTC
TRBV29-1,TRBJ2-2,NA,TRBD2,CSVNMGGSRGELFF,TGCAGCGTTAATATGGGAGGGTCCCGCGGGGAGCTGTTTTTT
TRBV18,TRBJ1-3,NA,NA,CASSPQGGSTGNTIYF,TGTGCCAGCTCACCACAGGGAGGAAGTACTGGAAACACCATATATTTT
TRBV19,TRBJ1-5,NA,NA,CASSPWTNQPQHF,TGTGCCAGTAGCCCATGGACTAATCAGCCCCAGCATTTT
TRBV5-1,TRBJ1-1,few,TRBD1,CASSWTGETEAFF,TGCGCCAGCAGCTGGACAGGGGAAACTGAAGCTTTCTTT
TRBV5-1,TRBJ2-5,NA,TRBD1,CASSLASTTGGRETQYF,TGCGCCAGCAGCTTGGCCAGTACAACAGGGGGCAGGGAGACCCAGTACTTC
TRBV7-9,TRBJ1-2,NA,TRBD1,CASSPLGQAYGYTF,TGTGCCAGCAGCCCACTCGGACAGGCCTATGGCTACACCTTC
TRBV9,TRBJ1-2,once,NA,CASSVSLWQTPYGYTF,TGTGCCAGCAGCGTAAGTTTGTGGCAGACTCCCTATGGCTACACCTTC
TRBV7-8,TRBJ2-1,NA,TRBD2,CASSPFGGGANEQFF,TGTGCCAGCAGCCCTTTCGGCGGGGGGGCTAATGAGCAGTTCTTC